These T cell receptor beta chains were read from a single sample in a study of T cells in tuberculosis. Sequencing was performed with immunoSEQ multiplex PCR; in TCRdb, only in-frame clones are kept and a portion is missing. The data hold about 59,000 clones, with 81% observed a single time. Sequencing used CD1b-GMM tetramer-negative cells sorted from PBMCs. The receptors come from an adult woman with latent tuberculosis. The CDR3 runs from the conserved cysteine through the conserved F or W. D genes are given only for firm matches. Clone size is shown for a subset of rows, as once, few, many or a class of expanded clone.

cdr3_nt: TGTGCCAGTCGAGCGGGGGACAGGGAATCGGATACGCAGTATTTT; cdr3_aa: CASRAGDRESDTQYF; v_call: TRBV19; d_call: -; clone_size: -; j_call: TRBJ2-3
cdr3_nt: TGCGCCAGCAGAACCGGGACAGATACCTACGAGCAGTACTTC; cdr3_aa: CASRTGTDTYEQYF; v_call: TRBV5-1; d_call: TRBD1; clone_size: -; j_call: TRBJ2-7
cdr3_nt: TGTGCCAGCAGCTTAGACGGAGGGGCAGTGGACACTGAAGCTTTCTTT; cdr3_aa: CASSLDGGAVDTEAFF; v_call: TRBV7-2; d_call: -; clone_size: -; j_call: TRBJ1-1
cdr3_nt: TGTGCCAGTAGTCCCGAGGCGGCGCGGAGCTCCTATAATTCACCCCTCCACTTT; cdr3_aa: CASSPEAARSSYNSPLHF; v_call: TRBV19; d_call: -; clone_size: -; j_call: TRBJ1-6
cdr3_nt: TGTGCCAGCAGCTTATCAGGGACAGGGAAAGAAAAACTGTTTTTT; cdr3_aa: CASSLSGTGKEKLFF; v_call: TRBV7-2; d_call: TRBD1; clone_size: -; j_call: TRBJ1-4
cdr3_nt: TGTGCCAGCAGCCCTTCTGCTAGCGGGGGCACAGATACGCAGTATTTT; cdr3_aa: CASSPSASGGTDTQYF; v_call: TRBV28; d_call: TRBD2; clone_size: once; j_call: TRBJ2-3
cdr3_nt: TGTGCCAGCAGCTTTATGGGCAGGGGGCATGGCTACACCTTC; cdr3_aa: CASSFMGRGHGYTF; v_call: TRBV5-4; d_call: TRBD1; clone_size: -; j_call: TRBJ1-2
cdr3_nt: TGCGCCAGCAGTGACCTCTTGGGACAGGGTCATGAAAAACTGTTTTTT; cdr3_aa: CASSDLLGQGHEKLFF; v_call: TRBV4-3; d_call: TRBD1; clone_size: -; j_call: TRBJ1-4
cdr3_nt: TGTGCCAGCAGCCAGGCCCTTTACGGGGGGGGAGAGACCCAGTACTTC; cdr3_aa: CASSQALYGGGETQYF; v_call: TRBV4-2; d_call: TRBD2; clone_size: -; j_call: TRBJ2-5
cdr3_nt: TGTGCCAGCAGCTCGGGAGTGGGGAGCTCTGGAAACACCATATATTTT; cdr3_aa: CASSSGVGSSGNTIYF; v_call: TRBV7-9; d_call: -; clone_size: -; j_call: TRBJ1-3
cdr3_nt: TGTGCCAGCAGCCAAGATCAGACAGGGGGAAGGCCCCAGCATTTT; cdr3_aa: CASSQDQTGGRPQHF; v_call: TRBV4-2; d_call: TRBD1; clone_size: -; j_call: TRBJ1-5
cdr3_nt: TGTGCCAGCAGCTCTCTGACAGGATCCTACGAGCAGTACTTC; cdr3_aa: CASSSLTGSYEQYF; v_call: TRBV11-3; d_call: -; clone_size: -; j_call: TRBJ2-7
cdr3_nt: TGTGCCAGCAGTGCAGCAGAGAATTCACCCCTCCACTTT; cdr3_aa: CASSAAENSPLHF; v_call: TRBV2; d_call: -; clone_size: -; j_call: TRBJ1-6
cdr3_nt: TGTGCCAGTAGATTGACTAGCGGGGGTTCTGGGGCCAACGTCCTGACTTTC; cdr3_aa: CASRLTSGGSGANVLTF; v_call: TRBV19; d_call: TRBD2; clone_size: few; j_call: TRBJ2-6
cdr3_nt: TGTGCCAGCATGGCGACAGGGGGAAAACTGTTTTTT; cdr3_aa: CASMATGGKLFF; v_call: TRBV28; d_call: TRBD1; clone_size: -; j_call: TRBJ1-4
cdr3_nt: TGCGCCAGCAGCCAAGAACGATCCAGGGTCTACGAGCAGTACTTC; cdr3_aa: CASSQERSRVYEQYF; v_call: TRBV4-3; d_call: -; clone_size: -; j_call: TRBJ2-7
cdr3_nt: TGTGCCAGCAGCTTATATCCCCCCCAAATACAGGGGTGGCGTGGCTACACCTTC; cdr3_aa: CASSLYPPQIQGWRGYTF; v_call: TRBV7-8; d_call: TRBD1; clone_size: -; j_call: TRBJ1-2
cdr3_nt: TGTGCCAGCAGCTCGACAGAGTATGGCTACACCTTC; cdr3_aa: CASSSTEYGYTF; v_call: TRBV11-2; d_call: -; clone_size: -; j_call: TRBJ1-2
cdr3_nt: TGTGCCAGCAGCTTAGCGGCAGCGATTAATTCACCCCTCCACTTT; cdr3_aa: CASSLAAAINSPLHF; v_call: TRBV7-2; d_call: -; clone_size: -; j_call: TRBJ1-6
cdr3_nt: TGTGCCAGCAGTATAGGGACATCCAACACTGAAGCTTTCTTT; cdr3_aa: CASSIGTSNTEAFF; v_call: TRBV28; d_call: -; clone_size: -; j_call: TRBJ1-1
cdr3_nt: TGTGCCAGTAGACACAGGGCAGCAACTAATGAAAAACTGTTTTTT; cdr3_aa: CASRHRAATNEKLFF; v_call: TRBV19; d_call: -; clone_size: few; j_call: TRBJ1-4
cdr3_nt: TGTGCCAGCAGTCACCCTTCCGGGACTAGCGGGGGTTTCCAGTATTTT; cdr3_aa: CASSHPSGTSGGFQYF; v_call: TRBV6-4; d_call: TRBD2; clone_size: once; j_call: TRBJ2-3
cdr3_nt: TGTGCCAGCAGCTTAACTGACGCAGGAACGGTCGGGGACACCTTC; cdr3_aa: CASSLTDAGTVGDTF; v_call: TRBV7-3; d_call: -; clone_size: -; j_call: TRBJ1-2
cdr3_nt: TGTGCCAGCAGTGGGACAGGGGGCCGAACTGAAGCTTTCTTT; cdr3_aa: CASSGTGGRTEAFF; v_call: TRBV28; d_call: TRBD1; clone_size: -; j_call: TRBJ1-1
cdr3_nt: TGTGCCAGCGGTAGGAGGGACGAGCAGTACTTC; cdr3_aa: CASGRRDEQYF; v_call: TRBV6-5; d_call: -; clone_size: -; j_call: TRBJ2-7
cdr3_nt: TGTGCCAGCAGCCAAGTCTATAACACCGGGGAGCTGTTTTTT; cdr3_aa: CASSQVYNTGELFF; v_call: TRBV4-2; d_call: -; clone_size: -; j_call: TRBJ2-2
cdr3_nt: TGTGCCAGCAGCTTACGGGAGGGGGATCAGCCCCAGCATTTT; cdr3_aa: CASSLREGDQPQHF; v_call: TRBV7-9; d_call: -; clone_size: -; j_call: TRBJ1-5
cdr3_nt: TGTGCCAGCAGGCTAGCGGGAGGAGCCAAAGATACGCAGTATTTT; cdr3_aa: CASRLAGGAKDTQYF; v_call: TRBV6-1; d_call: TRBD2; clone_size: -; j_call: TRBJ2-3
cdr3_nt: TGTGCCAGCAGTGCCGCAGTAGCGGGGGGTTGGACCGGGGAGCTGTTTTTT; cdr3_aa: CASSAAVAGGWTGELFF; v_call: TRBV6-1; d_call: TRBD2; clone_size: -; j_call: TRBJ2-2
cdr3_nt: TGCAGCGTTCCGAGGGCGGGAGTGGAAGATACGCAGTATTTT; cdr3_aa: CSVPRAGVEDTQYF; v_call: TRBV29-1; d_call: TRBD2; clone_size: -; j_call: TRBJ2-3
cdr3_nt: TGTGCCAGCAGCTCCGGACAGCCGAACACTGAAGCTTTCTTT; cdr3_aa: CASSSGQPNTEAFF; v_call: TRBV11-2; d_call: -; clone_size: -; j_call: TRBJ1-1
cdr3_nt: TGTGCCAGCAGATCCGGACGGGGGAATGAAAAACTGTTTTTT; cdr3_aa: CASRSGRGNEKLFF; v_call: TRBV6-5; d_call: -; clone_size: -; j_call: TRBJ1-4
cdr3_nt: TGTGCCAGTAGTATTAGGGGGCCGGGGGAGACCCAGTACTTC; cdr3_aa: CASSIRGPGETQYF; v_call: TRBV19; d_call: TRBD1; clone_size: -; j_call: TRBJ2-5
cdr3_nt: TGTGCCAGCAGTTTTATAGGGGATAATTCACCCCTCCACTTT; cdr3_aa: CASSFIGDNSPLHF; v_call: TRBV27; d_call: -; clone_size: -; j_call: TRBJ1-6
cdr3_nt: TGTGCCAGTAGGCGGGTGGGAGGCAGCGAATTCTCTGGAAACACCATATATTTT; cdr3_aa: CASRRVGGSEFSGNTIYF; v_call: TRBV19; d_call: -; clone_size: -; j_call: TRBJ1-3
cdr3_nt: TGCGCCAGCAGCTTGGAACAGGACGGGGGGGATGAGCAGTTCTTC; cdr3_aa: CASSLEQDGGDEQFF; v_call: TRBV5-1; d_call: TRBD2; clone_size: -; j_call: TRBJ2-1
cdr3_nt: TGTGCCAGTAGTATAGGACAGGGTGGCAATCAGCCCCAGCATTTT; cdr3_aa: CASSIGQGGNQPQHF; v_call: TRBV19; d_call: TRBD1; clone_size: once; j_call: TRBJ1-5
cdr3_nt: TGTGACGATTCGGACAGAGGAGCTTTCTTT; cdr3_aa: CDDSDRGAFF; v_call: TRBV6-1; d_call: -; clone_size: once; j_call: TRBJ1-1
cdr3_nt: TGTGCCAGCAGCCCTCAGGGGACGACCGTCTACGAGCAGTACTTC; cdr3_aa: CASSPQGTTVYEQYF; v_call: TRBV7-2; d_call: -; clone_size: -; j_call: TRBJ2-7
cdr3_nt: TGCGCCAGCAGAGTACTAGCGGGAGGGCGAGGAGATACGCAGTATTTT; cdr3_aa: CASRVLAGGRGDTQYF; v_call: TRBV5-1; d_call: TRBD2; clone_size: -; j_call: TRBJ2-3
cdr3_nt: TGTGCCAGTAGTATCCGGGAGAACACCGGGGAGCTGTTTTTT; cdr3_aa: CASSIRENTGELFF; v_call: TRBV19; d_call: -; clone_size: -; j_call: TRBJ2-2